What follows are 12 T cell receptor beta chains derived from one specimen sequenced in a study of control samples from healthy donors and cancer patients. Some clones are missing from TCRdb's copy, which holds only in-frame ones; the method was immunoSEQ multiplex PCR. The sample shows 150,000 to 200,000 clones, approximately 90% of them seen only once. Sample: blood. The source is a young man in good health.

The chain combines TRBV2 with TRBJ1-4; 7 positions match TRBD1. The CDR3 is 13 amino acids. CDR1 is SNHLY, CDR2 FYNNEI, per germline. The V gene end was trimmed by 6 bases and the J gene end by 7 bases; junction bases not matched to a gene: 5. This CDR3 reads CASRQGQREKLFF. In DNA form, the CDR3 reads TGTGCCAGCAGGCAGGGACAGCGTGAAAAACTGTTTTTT.

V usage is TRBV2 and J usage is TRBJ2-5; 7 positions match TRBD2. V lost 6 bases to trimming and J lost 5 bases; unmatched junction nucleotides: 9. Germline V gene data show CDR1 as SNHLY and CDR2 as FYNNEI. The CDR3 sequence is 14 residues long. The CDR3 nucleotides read TGTGCCAGCAGCTCGGGCAGCGGGGATGAGACCCAGTACTTC. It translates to CASSSGSGDETQYF.

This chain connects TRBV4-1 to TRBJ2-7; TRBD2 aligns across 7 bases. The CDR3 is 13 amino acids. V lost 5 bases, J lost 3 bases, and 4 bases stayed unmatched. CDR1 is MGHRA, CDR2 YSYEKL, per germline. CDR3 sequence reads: CASSGTTDYEQYF. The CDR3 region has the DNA TGCGCCAGCAGCGGGACTACCGACTACGAGCAGTACTTC.

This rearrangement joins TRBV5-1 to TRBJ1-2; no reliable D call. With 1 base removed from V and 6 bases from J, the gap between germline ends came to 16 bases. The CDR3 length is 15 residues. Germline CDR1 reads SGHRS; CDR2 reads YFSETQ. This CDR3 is CASSLNTKPDNGYTF. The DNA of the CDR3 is TGCGCCAGCAGCTTGAATACGAAGCCAGATAATGGCTACACCTTC.

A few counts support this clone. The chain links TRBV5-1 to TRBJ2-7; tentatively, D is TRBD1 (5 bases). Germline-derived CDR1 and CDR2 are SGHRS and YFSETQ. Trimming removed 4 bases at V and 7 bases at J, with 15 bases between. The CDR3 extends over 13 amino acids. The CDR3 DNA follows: TGCGCCAGCAGCCAAAGGGGTTTGGGGGAGCAGTACTTC. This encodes CASSQRGLGEQYF.

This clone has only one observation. The CDR3 DNA is TGTGCCAGCAGCCTAACACGGATGGATAACTATGGCTACACCTTC. Its protein product is CASSLTRMDNYGYTF. This chain links TRBV28 with TRBJ1-2; D gene ambiguous. The CDR3 runs 15 residues. Germline V gene sequence: CDR1 MDHEN, CDR2 SYDVKM. The V and J ends lost 6 bases and 1 base respectively, with 15 bases between them.

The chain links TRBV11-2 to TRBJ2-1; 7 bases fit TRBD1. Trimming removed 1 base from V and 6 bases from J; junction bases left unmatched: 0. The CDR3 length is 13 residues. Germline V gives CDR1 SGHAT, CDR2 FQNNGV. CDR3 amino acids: CASSLAGGNEQFF. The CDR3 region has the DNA TGTGCCAGCAGCTTAGCAGGGGGCAATGAGCAGTTCTTC.

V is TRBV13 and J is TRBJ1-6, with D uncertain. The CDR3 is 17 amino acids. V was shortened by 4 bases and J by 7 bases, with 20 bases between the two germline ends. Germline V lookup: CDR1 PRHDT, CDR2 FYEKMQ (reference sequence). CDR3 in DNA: TGTGCCAGCAGCTCCCGTTCTGGACCACTGCGGAATTCACCCCTCCACTTT. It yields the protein CASSSRSGPLRNSPLHF.

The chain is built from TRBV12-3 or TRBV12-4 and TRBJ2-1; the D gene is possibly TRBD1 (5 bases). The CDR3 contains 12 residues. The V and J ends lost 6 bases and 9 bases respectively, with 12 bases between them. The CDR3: CASRSRVGEQFF. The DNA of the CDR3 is TGTGCCAGCAGATCCAGGGTGGGTGAGCAGTTCTTC.

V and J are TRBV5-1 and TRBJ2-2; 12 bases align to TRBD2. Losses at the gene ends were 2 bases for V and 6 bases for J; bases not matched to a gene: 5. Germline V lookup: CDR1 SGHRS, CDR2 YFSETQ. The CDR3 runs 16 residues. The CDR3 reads CASSFQTSGSAGELFF. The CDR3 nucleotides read TGCGCCAGCAGCTTCCAGACTAGCGGGAGCGCCGGGGAGCTGTTTTTT.

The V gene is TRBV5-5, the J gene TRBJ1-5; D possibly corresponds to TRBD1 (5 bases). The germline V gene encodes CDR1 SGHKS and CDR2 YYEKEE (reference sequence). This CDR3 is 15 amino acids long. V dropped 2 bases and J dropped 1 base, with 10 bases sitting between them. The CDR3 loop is CASSFGRDSNQPQHF. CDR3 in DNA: TGTGCCAGCAGCTTCGGCCGGGACAGCAATCAGCCCCAGCATTTT.

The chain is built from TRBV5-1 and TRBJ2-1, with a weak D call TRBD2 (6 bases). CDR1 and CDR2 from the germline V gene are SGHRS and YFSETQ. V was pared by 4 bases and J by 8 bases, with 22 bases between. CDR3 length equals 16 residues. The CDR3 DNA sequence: TGCGCCAGCAGCCTGCTGGGGGGACTTAGAGAGTATGAGCAGTTCTTC. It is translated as CASSLLGGLREYEQFF.